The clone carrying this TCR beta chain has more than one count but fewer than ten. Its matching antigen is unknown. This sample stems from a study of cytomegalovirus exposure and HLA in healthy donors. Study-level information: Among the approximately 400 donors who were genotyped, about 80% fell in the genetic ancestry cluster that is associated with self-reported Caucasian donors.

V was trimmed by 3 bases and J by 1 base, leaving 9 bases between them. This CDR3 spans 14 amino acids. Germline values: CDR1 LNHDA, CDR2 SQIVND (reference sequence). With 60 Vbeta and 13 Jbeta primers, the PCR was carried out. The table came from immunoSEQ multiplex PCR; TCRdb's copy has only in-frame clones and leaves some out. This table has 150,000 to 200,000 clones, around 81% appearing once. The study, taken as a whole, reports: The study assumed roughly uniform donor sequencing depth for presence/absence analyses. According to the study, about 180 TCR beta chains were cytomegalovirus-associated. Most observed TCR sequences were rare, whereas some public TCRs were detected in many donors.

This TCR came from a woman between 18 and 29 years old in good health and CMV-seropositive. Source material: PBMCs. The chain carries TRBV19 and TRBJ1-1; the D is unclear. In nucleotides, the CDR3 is TGTGCCAGTAGTATCGGGGTCCCGAACACTGAAGCTTTCTTT. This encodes CASSIGVPNTEAFF.